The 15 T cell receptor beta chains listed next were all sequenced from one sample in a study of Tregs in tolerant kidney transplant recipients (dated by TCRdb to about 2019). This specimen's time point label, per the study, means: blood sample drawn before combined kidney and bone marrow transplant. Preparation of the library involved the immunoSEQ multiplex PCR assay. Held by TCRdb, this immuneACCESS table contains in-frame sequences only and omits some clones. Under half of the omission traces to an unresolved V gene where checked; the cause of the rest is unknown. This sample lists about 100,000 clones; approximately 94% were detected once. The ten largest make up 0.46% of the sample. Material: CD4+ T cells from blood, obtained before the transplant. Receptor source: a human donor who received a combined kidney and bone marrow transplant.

The CDR3 protein is CASTPTSGGTGELFF. The CDR3 bases are TGTGCCAGCACTCCGACTAGCGGGGGTACCGGGGAGCTGTTTTTT. The chain links TRBV6-5 to TRBJ2-2, with TRBD2 matching 12 bases. Germline-derived CDR1 and CDR2 are MNHEY and SVGAGI. The CDR3 spans 15 residues. J lost 5 bases, V lost 7 bases, and 5 bases had no gene match.

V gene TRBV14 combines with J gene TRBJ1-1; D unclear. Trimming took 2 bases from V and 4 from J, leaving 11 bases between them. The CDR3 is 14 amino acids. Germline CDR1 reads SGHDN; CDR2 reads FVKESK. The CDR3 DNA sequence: TGTGCCAGCAGCCAATTACAGTCGGCCACTGAAGCTTTCTTT. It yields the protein CASSQLQSATEAFF. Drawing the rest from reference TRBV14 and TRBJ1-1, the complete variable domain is EAGVTQFPSHSVIEKGQTVTLRCDPISGHDNLYWYRRVMGKEIKFLLHFVKESKQDESGMPNNRFLAERTGGTYSTLKVQPAELEDSGVYFCASSQLQSATEAFFGQGTRLTVV.

In DNA form, the CDR3 reads TGTGCCAGCAGCGGCTCAGGGGGGCGCATGAGTGTAACGCAGTATTTT. Encoded protein: CASSGSGGRMSVTQYF. This chain links TRBV2 with TRBJ2-3; a weak D match, TRBD1 (7 bases). The germline gives CDR1 SNHLY, CDR2 FYNNEI. This CDR3 comprises 16 residues. V was clipped by 6 bases and J by 9 bases, with 25 bases between them.

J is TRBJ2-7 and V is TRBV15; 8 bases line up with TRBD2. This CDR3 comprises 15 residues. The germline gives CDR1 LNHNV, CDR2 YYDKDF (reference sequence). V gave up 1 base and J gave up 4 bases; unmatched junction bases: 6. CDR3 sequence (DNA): TGTGCCACCAGCAGAGGGAGCGGGGGCCCTTACGAGCAGTACTTC. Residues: CATSRGSGGPYEQYF.

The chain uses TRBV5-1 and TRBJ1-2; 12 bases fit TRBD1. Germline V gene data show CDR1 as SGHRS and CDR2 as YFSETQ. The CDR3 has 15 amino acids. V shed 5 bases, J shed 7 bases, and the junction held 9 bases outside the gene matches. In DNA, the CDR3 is TGCGCCAGCAGTTTTCCGGGACAGGGGGCTGGTGGCTACACCTTC. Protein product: CASSFPGQGAGGYTF.

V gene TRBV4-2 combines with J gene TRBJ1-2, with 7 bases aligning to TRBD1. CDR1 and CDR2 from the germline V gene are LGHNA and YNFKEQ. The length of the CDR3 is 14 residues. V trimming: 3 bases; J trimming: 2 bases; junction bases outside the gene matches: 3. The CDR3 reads CASSHPQGNYGYTF. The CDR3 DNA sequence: TGTGCCAGCAGCCACCCACAGGGGAACTATGGCTACACCTTC.

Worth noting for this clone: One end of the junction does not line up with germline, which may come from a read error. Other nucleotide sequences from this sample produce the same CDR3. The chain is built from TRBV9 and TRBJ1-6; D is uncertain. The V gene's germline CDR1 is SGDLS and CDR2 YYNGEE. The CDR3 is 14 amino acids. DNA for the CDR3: TGTGCCAGCAGCGTAGGGCAGGCTAATTCCCCCCTCCACTTT. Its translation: CASSVGQANSPLHF.

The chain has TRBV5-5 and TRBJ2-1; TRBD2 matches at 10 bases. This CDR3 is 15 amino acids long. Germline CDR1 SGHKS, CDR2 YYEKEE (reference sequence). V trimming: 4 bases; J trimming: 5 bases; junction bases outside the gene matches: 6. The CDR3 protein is CASSLSGGEHNEQFF. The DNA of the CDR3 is TGTGCCAGCAGCCTGAGCGGGGGGGAACACAATGAGCAGTTCTTC. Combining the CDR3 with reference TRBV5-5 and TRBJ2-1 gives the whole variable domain DAGVTQSPTHLIKTRGQQVTLRCSPISGHKSVSWYQQVLGQGPQFIFQYYEKEERGRGNFPDRFSARQFPNYSSELNVNALLLGDSALYLCASSLSGGEHNEQFFGPGTRLTVL.

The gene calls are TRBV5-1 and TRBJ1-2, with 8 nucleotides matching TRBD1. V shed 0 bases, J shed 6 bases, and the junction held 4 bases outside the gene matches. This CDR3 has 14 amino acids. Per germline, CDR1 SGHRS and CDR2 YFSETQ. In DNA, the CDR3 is TGCGCCAGCAGCTTGGACAGGGGGACGGATGGCTACACCTTC. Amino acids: CASSLDRGTDGYTF.

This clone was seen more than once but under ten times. The CDR3 region has the DNA TGTGCCAGCAGCGAAGGGACTAGCGGGGGTATCTACGAGCAGTACTTC. As protein: CASSEGTSGGIYEQYF. The J gene is TRBJ2-7, the V gene TRBV5-4, with 14 bases matching TRBD2. CDR1 is SGHNT, CDR2 YYREEE, per germline (reference sequence). CDR3 length: 16 amino acids. J gave up 3 bases and V 4 bases, and 6 bases lay outside the gene matches.

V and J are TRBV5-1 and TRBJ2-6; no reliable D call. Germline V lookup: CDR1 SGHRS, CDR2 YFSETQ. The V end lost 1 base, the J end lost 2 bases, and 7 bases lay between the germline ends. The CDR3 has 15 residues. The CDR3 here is CASSLTRAGANVLTF. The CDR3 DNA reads TGCGCCAGCAGCTTGACACGGGCTGGGGCCAACGTCCTGACTTTC.

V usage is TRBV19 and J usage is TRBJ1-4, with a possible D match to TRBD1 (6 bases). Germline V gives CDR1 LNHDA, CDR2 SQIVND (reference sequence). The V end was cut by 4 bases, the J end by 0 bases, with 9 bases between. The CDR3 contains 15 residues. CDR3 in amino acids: CASSTGDATNEKLFF. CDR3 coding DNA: TGTGCCAGTAGTACAGGGGATGCAACTAATGAAAAACTGTTTTTT.

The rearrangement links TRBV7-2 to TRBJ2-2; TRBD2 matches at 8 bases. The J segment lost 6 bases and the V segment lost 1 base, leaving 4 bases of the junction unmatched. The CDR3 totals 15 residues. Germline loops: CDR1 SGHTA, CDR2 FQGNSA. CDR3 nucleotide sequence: TGTGCCAGCAGCTTAGTAGGACTAGCCGCCGGGGAGCTGTTTTTT. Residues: CASSLVGLAAGELFF.

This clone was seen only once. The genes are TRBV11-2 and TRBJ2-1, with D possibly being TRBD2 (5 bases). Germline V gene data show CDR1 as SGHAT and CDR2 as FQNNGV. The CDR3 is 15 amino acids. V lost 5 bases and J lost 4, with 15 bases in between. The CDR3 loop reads CASSTREGPYNEQFF. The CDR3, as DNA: TGTGCCAGCAGCACCCGAGAGGGCCCTTACAATGAGCAGTTCTTC.

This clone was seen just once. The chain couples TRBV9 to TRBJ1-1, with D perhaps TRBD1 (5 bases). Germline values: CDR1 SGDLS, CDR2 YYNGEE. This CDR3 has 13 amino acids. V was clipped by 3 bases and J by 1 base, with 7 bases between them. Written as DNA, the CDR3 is TGTGCCAGCAGCGCCGGACAGAACACTGAAGCTTTCTTT. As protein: CASSAGQNTEAFF.